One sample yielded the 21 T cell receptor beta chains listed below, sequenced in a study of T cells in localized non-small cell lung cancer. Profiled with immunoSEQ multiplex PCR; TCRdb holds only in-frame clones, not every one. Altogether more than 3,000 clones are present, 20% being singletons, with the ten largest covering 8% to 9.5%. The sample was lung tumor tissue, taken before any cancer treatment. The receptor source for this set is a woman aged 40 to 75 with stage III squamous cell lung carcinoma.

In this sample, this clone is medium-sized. This chain's CDR3 is CASSLEPLRTGSYEQYF. In DNA form, the CDR3 reads TGTGCCAGCAGCTTAGAACCACTGCGGACAGGTTCCTACGAGCAGTACTTC. The genes are TRBV11-3 and TRBJ2-7, with 7 bases lining up with TRBD1. CDR1 and CDR2 (germline): SGHNT, YENEEA. The V gene end was trimmed by 0 bases and the J gene end by 1 base; junction bases not matched to a gene: 9. The CDR3 sequence is 17 residues long.

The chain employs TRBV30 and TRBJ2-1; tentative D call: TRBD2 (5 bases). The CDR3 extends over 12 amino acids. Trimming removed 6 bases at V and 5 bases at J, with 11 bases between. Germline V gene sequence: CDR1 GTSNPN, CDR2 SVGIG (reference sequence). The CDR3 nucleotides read TGTGCCTGTCTGCTGAGGGACAATGAGCAGTTCTTC. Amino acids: CACLLRDNEQFF.

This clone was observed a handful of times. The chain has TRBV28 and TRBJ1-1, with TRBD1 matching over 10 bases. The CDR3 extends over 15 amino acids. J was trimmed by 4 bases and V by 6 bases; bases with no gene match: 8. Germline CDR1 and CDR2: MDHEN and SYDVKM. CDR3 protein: CASRTRTGGGTEAFF. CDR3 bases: TGTGCCAGCAGAACCCGGACAGGGGGAGGCACTGAAGCTTTCTTT.

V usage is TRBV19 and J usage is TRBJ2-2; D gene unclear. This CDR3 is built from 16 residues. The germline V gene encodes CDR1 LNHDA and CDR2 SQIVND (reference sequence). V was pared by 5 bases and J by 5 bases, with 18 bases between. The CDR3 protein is CASSGSSSSRTGELFF. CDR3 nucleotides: TGTGCCAGTAGTGGGTCGAGTTCATCAAGGACCGGGGAGCTGTTTTTT.

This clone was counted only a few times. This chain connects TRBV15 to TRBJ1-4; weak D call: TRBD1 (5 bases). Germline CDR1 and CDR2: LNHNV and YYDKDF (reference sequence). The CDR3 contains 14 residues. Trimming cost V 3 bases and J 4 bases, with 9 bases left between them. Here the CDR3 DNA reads TGTGCCACCAGCAGTTCCAGGGTTAATGAAAAACTGTTTTTT. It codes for CATSSSRVNEKLFF.

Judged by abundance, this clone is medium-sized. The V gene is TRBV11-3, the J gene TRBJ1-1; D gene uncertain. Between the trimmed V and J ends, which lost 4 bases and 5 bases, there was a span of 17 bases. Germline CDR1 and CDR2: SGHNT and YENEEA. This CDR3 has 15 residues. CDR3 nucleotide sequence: TGTGCCAGCAGCTCCCGGTCGGGCTCGAGGACTGAAGCTTTCTTT. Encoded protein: CASSSRSGSRTEAFF.

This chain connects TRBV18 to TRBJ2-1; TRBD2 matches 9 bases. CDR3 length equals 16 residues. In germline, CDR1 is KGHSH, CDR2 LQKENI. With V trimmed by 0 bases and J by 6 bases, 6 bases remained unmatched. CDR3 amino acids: CASSPPFSGSGNEQFF. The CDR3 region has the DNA TGTGCCAGCTCACCACCGTTTAGCGGGAGCGGCAATGAGCAGTTCTTC.

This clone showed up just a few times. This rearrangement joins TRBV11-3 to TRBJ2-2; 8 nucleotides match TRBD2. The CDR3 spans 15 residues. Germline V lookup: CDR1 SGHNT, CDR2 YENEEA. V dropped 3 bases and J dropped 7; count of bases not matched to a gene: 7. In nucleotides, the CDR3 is TGTGCCAGCAGCTTGGGGACTAGGGATGTCGGGGAGCTGTTTTTT. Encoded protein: CASSLGTRDVGELFF.

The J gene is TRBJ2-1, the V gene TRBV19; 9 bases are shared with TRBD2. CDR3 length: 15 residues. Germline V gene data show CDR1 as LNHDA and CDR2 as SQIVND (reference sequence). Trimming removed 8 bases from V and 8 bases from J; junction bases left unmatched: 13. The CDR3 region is CASALSGGRRDEQFF. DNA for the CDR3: TGTGCCAGTGCCCTCAGCGGGGGGAGAAGGGATGAGCAGTTCTTC.

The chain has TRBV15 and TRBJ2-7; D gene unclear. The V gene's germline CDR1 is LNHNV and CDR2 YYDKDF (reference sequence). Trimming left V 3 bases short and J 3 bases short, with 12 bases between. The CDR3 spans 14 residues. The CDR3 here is CATSRGSGLYEQYF. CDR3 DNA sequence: TGTGCCACCAGCAGGGGGTCGGGCCTCTACGAGCAGTACTTC.

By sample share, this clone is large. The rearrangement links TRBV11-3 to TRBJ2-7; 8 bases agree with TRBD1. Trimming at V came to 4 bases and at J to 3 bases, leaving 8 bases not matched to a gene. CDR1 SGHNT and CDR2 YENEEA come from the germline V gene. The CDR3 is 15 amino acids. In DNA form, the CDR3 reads TGTGCCAGCAGCTCCCTGTACAGGGGGGACTACGAGCAGTACTTC. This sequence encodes CASSSLYRGDYEQYF.

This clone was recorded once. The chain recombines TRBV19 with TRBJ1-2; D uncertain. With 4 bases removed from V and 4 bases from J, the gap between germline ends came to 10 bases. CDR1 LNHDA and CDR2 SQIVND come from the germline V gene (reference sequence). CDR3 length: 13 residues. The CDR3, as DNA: TGTGCCAGTAGTAGGCAAGGATCCTATGGCTACACCTTC. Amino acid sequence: CASSRQGSYGYTF.

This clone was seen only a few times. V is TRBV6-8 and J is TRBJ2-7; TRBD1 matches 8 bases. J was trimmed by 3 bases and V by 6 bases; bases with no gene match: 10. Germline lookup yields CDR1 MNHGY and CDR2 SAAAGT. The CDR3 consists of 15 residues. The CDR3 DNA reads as TGTGCCAGCAGCGATGGGATACAGGGGGTCTACGAGCAGTACTTC. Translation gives CASSDGIQGVYEQYF.

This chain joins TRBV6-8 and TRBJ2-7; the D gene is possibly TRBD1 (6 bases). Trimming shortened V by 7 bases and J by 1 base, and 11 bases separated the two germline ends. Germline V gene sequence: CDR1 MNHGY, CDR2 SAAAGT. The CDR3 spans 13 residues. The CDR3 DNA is TGTGCCAGCAATCCGGGACAATCCTACGAGCAGTACTTC. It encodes CASNPGQSYEQYF.

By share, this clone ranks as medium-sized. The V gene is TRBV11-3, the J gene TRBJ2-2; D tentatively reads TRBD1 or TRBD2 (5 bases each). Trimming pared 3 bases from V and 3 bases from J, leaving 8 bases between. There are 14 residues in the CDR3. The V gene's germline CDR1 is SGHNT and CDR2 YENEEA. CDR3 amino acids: CASSLGTDTGELFF. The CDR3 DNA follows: TGTGCCAGCAGCTTGGGGACCGACACCGGGGAGCTGTTTTTT. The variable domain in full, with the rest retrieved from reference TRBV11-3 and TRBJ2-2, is EAGVVQSPRYKIIEKKQPVAFWCNPISGHNTLYWYLQNLGQGPELLIRYENEEAVDDSQLPKDRFSAERLKGVDSTLKIQPAELGDSAVYLCASSLGTDTGELFFGEGSRLTVL.

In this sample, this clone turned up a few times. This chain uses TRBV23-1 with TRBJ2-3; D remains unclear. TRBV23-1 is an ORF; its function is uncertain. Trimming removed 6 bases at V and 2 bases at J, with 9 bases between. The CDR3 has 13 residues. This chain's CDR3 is CASSFGFTDTQYF. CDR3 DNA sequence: TGCGCCAGCAGCTTCGGGTTCACAGATACGCAGTATTTT.

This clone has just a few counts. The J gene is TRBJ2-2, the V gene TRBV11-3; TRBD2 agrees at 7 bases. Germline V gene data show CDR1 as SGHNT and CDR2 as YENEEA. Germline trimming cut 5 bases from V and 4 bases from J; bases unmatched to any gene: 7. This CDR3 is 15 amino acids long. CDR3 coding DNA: TGTGCCAGCAGCCCCCAGGGACTACTCACCGGGGAGCTGTTTTTT. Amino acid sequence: CASSPQGLLTGELFF.

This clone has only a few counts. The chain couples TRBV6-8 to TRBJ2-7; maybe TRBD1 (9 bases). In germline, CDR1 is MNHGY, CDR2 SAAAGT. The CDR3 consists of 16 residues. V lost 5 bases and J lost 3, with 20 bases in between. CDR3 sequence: CASSRRGGQGFYEQYF. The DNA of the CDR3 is TGTGCCAGCAGTCGTCGGGGGGGACAGGGCTTCTACGAGCAGTACTTC.

CDR3 nucleotides: TGTGCCAGCAGTTACTCGACACAGGGGAGCGAGCAGTACTTC. It is translated as CASSYSTQGSEQYF. The chain links TRBV6-8 to TRBJ2-7; 7 nucleotides agree with TRBD1. The CDR3 totals 14 residues. CDR1 is MNHGY, CDR2 SAAAGT, per germline. The junction had 5 bases not matched to a gene; V was cut back by 0 bases and J by 6 bases.

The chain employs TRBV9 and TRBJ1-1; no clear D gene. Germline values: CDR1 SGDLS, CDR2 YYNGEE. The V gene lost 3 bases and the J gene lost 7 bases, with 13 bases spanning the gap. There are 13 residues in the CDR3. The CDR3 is CASSAGRGSEAFF. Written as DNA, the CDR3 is TGTGCCAGCAGCGCCGGCAGAGGGAGTGAAGCTTTCTTT.

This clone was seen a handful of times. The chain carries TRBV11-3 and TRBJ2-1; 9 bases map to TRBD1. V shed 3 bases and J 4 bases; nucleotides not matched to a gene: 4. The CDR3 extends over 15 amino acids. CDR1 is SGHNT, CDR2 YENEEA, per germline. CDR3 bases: TGTGCCAGCAGCTTGGGACAGGGCAAGTACAATGAGCAGTTCTTC. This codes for CASSLGQGKYNEQFF.